The rows below give T cell receptor beta chains drawn from one sample of a study of early T cells in non-severe SARS-CoV-2 infection. MiXCR, applied by TCRdb to the 5' RACE reads, yields one record per CDR3 protein. The sample has about 28,000 distinct CDR3 sequences, less than 6.5% seen once; the top ten hold 4.5% to 6%. The sequenced material came from whole blood. These receptors all come from an adult who was a healthcare worker with PCR-confirmed SARS-CoV-2 infection or an uninfected control (not recorded which). Each CDR3 is given with its conserved first and last residue. Fields, in order: clone size, D gene, J gene, V gene, CDR3 protein, CDR3 DNA. D genes are given only for firm matches. The size entry is marked missing in some rows and otherwise reads once, few, many or a size class.

>-|-|TRBJ2-5|TRBV4-3
CASSRQRQETQYF
TGCGCCAGCAGCCGACAAAGGCAAGAGACCCAGTACTTC
>-|TRBD1|TRBJ1-5|TRBV7-8
CASSLYQTGEQPQHF
TGTGCCAGCAGCTTGTACCAGACAGGGGAGCAGCCCCAGCATTTT
>many|TRBD2|TRBJ2-1|TRBV29-1
CSVGPTFRGLADNEQFF
TGCAGCGTTGGACCCACCTTTCGAGGACTAGCGGACAATGAGCAGTTCTTC
>many|-|TRBJ2-3|TRBV6-6
CASSYYRGTDTQYF
TGTGCCAGCAGTTACTACCGTGGAACAGATACGCAGTATTTT
>-|-|TRBJ2-2|TRBV7-2
CASTPQAGGHGELFF
TGTGCCAGCACCCCCCAGGCAGGGGGGCACGGGGAGCTGTTTTTT
>few|-|TRBJ2-1|TRBV7-2
CASRPNFFRGNEFF
TGTGCCAGCAGGCCTAATTTCTTTCGCGGGAACGAGTTCTTC
>-|-|TRBJ1-4|TRBV5-5
CASSFATNEKLFF
TGTGCCAGCAGCTTTGCAACTAATGAAAAACTGTTTTTT
>many|TRBD1|TRBJ2-5|TRBV7-2
CASSRRDRQETQYF
TGTGCCAGCAGTCGGAGGGACAGGCAAGAGACCCAGTACTTC
>-|-|TRBJ2-5|TRBV7-2
CASSLLLQETQYF
TGTGCCAGCAGCTTACTGCTACAAGAGACCCAGTACTTC
>many|TRBD1|TRBJ2-3|TRBV12-3/TRBV12-4
CASRRRGQRTDTQYF
TGTGCCAGCAGGCGCAGGGGGCAGAGGACAGATACGCAGTATTTT
>many|TRBD1|TRBJ1-5|TRBV20-1
CSASQDRGIDQPQHF
TGCAGTGCTAGTCAGGACAGGGGAATCGATCAGCCCCAGCATTTT
>many|-|TRBJ1-1|TRBV12-3/TRBV12-4
CASSPNAAFF
TGTGCCAGCAGCCCTAACGCCGCTTTCTTT
>many|-|TRBJ2-4|TRBV5-1
CASSLAGEDIQYF
TGCGCCAGCAGCTTGGCAGGGGAGGACATTCAGTACTTC
>many|-|TRBJ2-7|TRBV7-9
CASSSTGSQRLEQYF
TGTGCCAGCAGCTCGACCGGGAGCCAAAGGCTCGAGCAGTACTTC
>few|-|TRBJ1-6|TRBV12-3/TRBV12-4
CASSTGSYSPLHF
TGTGCCAGCAGTACAGGGTCCTATTCACCCCTCCACTTT
>-|-|TRBJ2-1|TRBV14
CASSPRRGGSYNEQFF
TGTGCCAGCAGCCCAAGGAGGGGGGGCTCCTACAATGAGCAGTTCTTC
>many|TRBD2|TRBJ2-3|TRBV20-1
CSAISGGASTDTQYF
TGCAGTGCCATATCGGGGGGGGCAAGCACAGATACGCAGTATTTT
>medium-sized|-|TRBJ1-1|TRBV7-9
CASSLDQAEAFF
TGTGCCAGCAGCTTAGACCAGGCTGAAGCTTTCTTT
>many|-|TRBJ1-5|TRBV20-1
CSASPSNQPQHF
TGCAGTGCTAGTCCCTCAAATCAGCCCCAGCATTTT
>many|TRBD2|TRBJ2-3|TRBV4-3
CASSHHGGRGTDTQYF
TGCGCCAGCAGCCATCATGGGGGGAGGGGAACAGATACGCAGTATTTT
>many|TRBD2|TRBJ2-3|TRBV12-3/TRBV12-4
CASSPLSLAGTDTQYF
TGTGCCAGCAGCCCCCTGTCGCTAGCGGGCACAGATACGCAGTATTTT
>few|-|TRBJ2-7|TRBV6-2/TRBV6-3
CASKRESYEQYF
TGTGCCAGCAAAAGGGAATCCTACGAGCAGTACTTC
>many|-|TRBJ2-2|TRBV19
CASRYGTSNTGELFF
TGTGCCAGTAGGTACGGGACTTCGAACACCGGGGAGCTGTTTTTT
>few|-|TRBJ1-2|TRBV6-5
CASSLQGNKGYTF
TGTGCCAGCAGTCTCCAGGGGAATAAGGGCTACACCTTC
>-|TRBD2|TRBJ2-1|TRBV24-1
CATLSSGGAGEQFF
TGTGCCACCCTTTCTAGCGGGGGGGCCGGTGAGCAGTTCTTC